This entry lists 26 T cell receptor beta chains sequenced from one sample in a study of T cell responses to AZD1222 COVID-19 vaccine. Clones were read by immunoSEQ multiplex PCR, and TCRdb kept only the in-frame ones, dropping some. The table records tens of thousands of clones, around 90% of them present only once. This specimen consisted of peripheral blood, obtained on day 0 of AZD1222 vaccination. The origin of the receptors is an adult in good health.

The chain links TRBV20-1 to TRBJ2-7; no reliable D call. V lost 6 bases to trimming and J lost 4 bases, with 10 bases between them. Germline CDR1 DFQATT, CDR2 SNEGSKA (reference sequence). The CDR3 extends over 11 amino acids. CDR3 nucleotides: TGCAGTGCCGTGACTCTATACGAGCAGTACTTC. Encoded protein: CSAVTLYEQYF.

The CDR3 DNA is TGTGCCAGCAGCTACGGGACAGAACTTGCCGGGGAGCTGTTTTTT. As protein: CASSYGTELAGELFF. V usage is TRBV7-6 and J usage is TRBJ2-2, with 7 bases fitting TRBD1. This CDR3 contains 15 residues. The V gene end was trimmed by 4 bases and the J gene end by 6 bases; junction bases not matched to a gene: 8. Germline-derived CDR1 and CDR2 are SGHVS and FNYEAQ.

Notes on this clone: An end of the junction differs from the germline gene, which may be a read error. This chain joins TRBV7-3 and TRBJ2-3, with D possibly matching TRBD2 (7 bases). The germline V gene has CDR1 SGHTA and CDR2 FQGTGA. CDR3 length: 18 residues. The CDR3 DNA reads TGTGCCAGCAGCCTAACCCCCCGTGCTGCGGGGGCTGAAGATACGCAGTATTTT. It specifies CASSLTPRAAGAEDTQYF.

The table lists this clone with a few counts. V gene TRBV10-3 combines with J gene TRBJ1-2; 12 bases match TRBD1. There are 15 residues in the CDR3. V gave up 6 bases and J gave up 2 bases; unmatched junction bases: 4. Per the germline V gene, CDR1 is ENHRY and CDR2 is SYGVKD. CDR3 in DNA: TGTGCCATCAGCGTCGGGACAGGGGGCAACTATGGCTACACCTTC. Its translation: CAISVGTGGNYGYTF.

This CDR3 reads CATSRAGDPGYTF. In nucleotides, the CDR3 is TGTGCCACCAGCAGAGCTGGGGATCCTGGCTACACCTTC. V and J are TRBV15 and TRBJ1-2; no clear D gene. V dropped 1 base and J dropped 7 bases, with 10 bases sitting between them. This CDR3 has 13 amino acids. CDR1 is LNHNV, CDR2 YYDKDF, per germline (reference sequence).

This rearrangement joins TRBV11-3 to TRBJ2-3, with D perhaps given as TRBD1 or TRBD2 (5 bases each). CDR3 size: 16 residues. Germline CDR1 reads SGHNT; CDR2 reads YENEEA. V was trimmed by 6 bases and J by 0 bases, leaving 16 bases between them. This CDR3 is CASRSSSGASTDTQYF. The CDR3 DNA reads as TGTGCCAGCAGATCTTCTTCCGGGGCAAGCACAGATACGCAGTATTTT. The full variable domain, its missing parts supplied by reference TRBV11-3 and TRBJ2-3, is EAGVVQSPRYKIIEKKQPVAFWCNPISGHNTLYWYLQNLGQGPELLIRYENEEAVDDSQLPKDRFSAERLKGVDSTLKIQPAELGDSAVYLCASRSSSGASTDTQYFGPGTRLTVL.

This rearrangement joins TRBV7-9 to TRBJ2-3; D is unresolved. The CDR3 loop spans 16 amino acids. V gave up 1 base and J gave up 0 bases, with 11 bases separating them. The germline CDR1 and CDR2 sequences are SEHNR and FQNEAQ (reference sequence). The CDR3, as DNA: TGTGCCAGCAGCTTAGTTACTGATACTAGCACAGATACGCAGTATTTT. It encodes CASSLVTDTSTDTQYF.

The chain recombines TRBV11-2 with TRBJ1-1; 7 bases fit TRBD1. Germline loops: CDR1 SGHAT, CDR2 FQNNGV. V lost 4 bases and J lost 6; bases outside the gene matches: 11. The CDR3 has 15 residues. This chain's CDR3 is CASSSIQQGIAEAFF. As DNA, the CDR3 is TGTGCCAGCAGCTCTATCCAACAGGGGATCGCTGAAGCTTTCTTT.

This rearrangement joins TRBV4-1 to TRBJ2-2; D might be TRBD2 (6 bases). CDR3 length: 16 amino acids. V lost 1 base and J lost 5, with 14 bases in between. Germline V gene lookup returns CDR1 MGHRA and CDR2 YSYEKL. The DNA of the CDR3 is TGCGCCAGCAGCCAAGTCATGCTAGCGCCGACCGGGGAGCTGTTTTTT. This translates into CASSQVMLAPTGELFF.

The V call is TRBV27, the J call TRBJ2-3; D is possibly TRBD1 (6 bases). The CDR3 sequence is 20 residues long. CDR1 is MNHEY and CDR2 is SMNVEV in the germline V gene (reference sequence). Trimming pared 0 bases from V and 0 bases from J, leaving 22 bases between. The CDR3 nucleotides read TGTGCCAGCAGTTTATCTAAATATCCATTTGGGACATCAAGCACAGATACGCAGTATTTT. It translates to CASSLSKYPFGTSSTDTQYF.

This clone occurred once. This sequence joins TRBV6-2 or TRBV6-3 and TRBJ2-1, with D unresolved. V lost 2 bases to trimming and J lost 8 bases, with 4 bases between them. The germline V gene encodes CDR1 MNHEY and CDR2 SVGEGT. CDR3 length equals 11 residues. The CDR3, as DNA: TGTGCCAGCAGTTACCTGGATGAGCAGTTCTTC. It is translated as CASSYLDEQFF.

The CDR3 protein is CASGPGTGGTGELFF. The DNA for the CDR3 is TGTGCTAGTGGTCCCGGGACAGGGGGCACCGGGGAGCTGTTTTTT. This sequence joins TRBV12-5 and TRBJ2-2; 11 bases fit TRBD1. Germline lookup yields CDR1 LGHNT and CDR2 FRNRAP. The CDR3 extends over 15 amino acids. V shed 5 bases, J shed 4 bases, and the junction held 3 bases outside the gene matches.

The J gene is TRBJ1-5, the V gene TRBV30; weak D call: TRBD1 (5 bases). The germline V gene encodes CDR1 GTSNPN and CDR2 SVGIG (reference sequence). This CDR3 comprises 15 residues. V was shortened by 0 bases and J by 6 bases, with 15 bases between the two germline ends. CDR3 nucleotide sequence: TGTGCCTGGAGTGTGCTGGGGGTGCTCGGTCAGCCCCAGCATTTT. This translates into CAWSVLGVLGQPQHF.

The J gene is TRBJ2-2, the V gene TRBV27, with D perhaps assigned TRBD1 or TRBD2 (6 bases each). This CDR3 region has 15 residues. V lost 3 bases to trimming and J lost 5 bases, with 13 bases between them. Germline CDR1 MNHEY, CDR2 SMNVEV (reference sequence). The CDR3: CASSFRGLETGELFF. The CDR3 DNA sequence: TGTGCCAGCAGTTTTCGGGGGCTCGAGACCGGGGAGCTGTTTTTT.

The rearrangement joins TRBV7-9 to TRBJ1-5; tentative D call: TRBD1 (5 bases). The length of the CDR3 is 15 residues. Trimming cost V 5 bases and J 5 bases, with 16 bases left between them. Germline CDR1 and CDR2: SEHNR and FQNEAQ (reference sequence). CDR3 nucleotides: TGTGCCAGCAGCCTAGTGGGGGTGGTAGATCAGCCCCAGCATTTT. Its protein product is CASSLVGVVDQPQHF.

The V gene is TRBV6-6, the J gene TRBJ2-1; TRBD1 aligns across 8 bases. The CDR3 covers 13 residues. J was trimmed by 5 bases and V by 5 bases; bases with no gene match: 2. The germline gives CDR1 MNHNY, CDR2 SVGAGI (reference sequence). This CDR3 is CASSPTGDNEQFF. The CDR3 DNA sequence: TGTGCCAGCAGTCCGACAGGGGACAATGAGCAGTTCTTC.

This clone is a singleton in its sample. J is TRBJ1-1 and V is TRBV7-3, with D tentatively TRBD1 (5 bases). From germline, CDR1 is SGHTA and CDR2 FQGTGA. Trimming stripped 1 base from V and 4 bases from J, with 13 bases between. The CDR3 loop spans 15 amino acids. CDR3 DNA sequence: TGTGCCAGCAGCTTAAAAGGGGAATTCGGCACTGAAGCTTTCTTT. It codes for CASSLKGEFGTEAFF. The full variable domain, in which reference TRBV7-3 and TRBJ1-1 provide the parts outside the CDR3, is GAGVSQTPSNKVTEKGKYVELRCDPISGHTALYWYRQSLGQGPEFLIYFQGTGAADDSGLPNDRFFAVRPEGSVSTLKIQRTERGDSAVYLCASSLKGEFGTEAFFGQGTRLTVV.

The chain combines TRBV27 with TRBJ1-4, with D maybe TRBD1 (5 bases). V lost 2 bases, J lost 8 bases, and 12 bases lay in between. Looked up from germline, CDR1 is MNHEY and CDR2 is SMNVEV (reference sequence). The CDR3 spans 14 residues. CDR3 in amino acids: CASSLRRGPEKLFF. The CDR3 DNA reads as TGTGCCAGCAGTTTAAGGAGGGGCCCAGAAAAACTGTTTTTT.

The V and J genes are TRBV7-2 and TRBJ2-3; the match to TRBD2 covers 14 bases. Trimming removed 5 bases from V and 6 bases from J; junction bases left unmatched: 10. Looked up from germline, CDR1 is SGHTA and CDR2 is FQGNSA. The CDR3 totals 17 residues. CDR3 protein: CASSQTGTSGRGDTQYF. The CDR3 DNA reads TGTGCCAGCAGCCAAACCGGGACTAGCGGGAGAGGGGATACGCAGTATTTT.

The chain uses TRBV6-5 and TRBJ2-3; D might be TRBD1 or TRBD2, each matching 5 bases. Germline CDR1 reads MNHEY; CDR2 reads SVGAGI. The CDR3 has 15 residues. V dropped 7 bases and J dropped 3 bases, with 17 bases sitting between them. The CDR3 DNA reads as TGTGCCAGCAAGCGGAAAGGGGTCGTGACAGATACGCAGTATTTT. Translating gives CASKRKGVVTDTQYF.

This chain joins TRBV9 and TRBJ1-1; no clear D gene. CDR3 length: 14 residues. The V gene lost 0 bases and the J gene lost 0 bases, with 6 bases spanning the gap. The germline V gene has CDR1 SGDLS and CDR2 YYNGEE. CDR3: CASSVGNLNTEAFF. The DNA of the CDR3 is TGTGCCAGCAGCGTAGGGAACCTGAACACTGAAGCTTTCTTT.

This clone was seen just once. The J gene is TRBJ2-3, the V gene TRBV7-9; no firm D call. Trimming pared 8 bases from V and 8 bases from J, leaving 17 bases between. Germline V lookup: CDR1 SEHNR, CDR2 FQNEAQ (reference sequence). This CDR3 region has 13 residues. The CDR3 DNA sequence: TGTGCCAGCTCCGGGTCCATCTCAGGTACGCAGTATTTT. Its protein product is CASSGSISGTQYF.

The chain carries TRBV6-5 and TRBJ2-3; TRBD1 might be the D (5 bases). This CDR3 has 13 residues. The germline CDR1 and CDR2 sequences are MNHEY and SVGAGI. The ends were cut back, 5 bases at V and 7 bases at J, with 13 bases in the middle. Here the CDR3 DNA reads TGTGCCAGCAGTCCCCAAGGGGTGTATACGCAGTATTTT. Encoded protein: CASSPQGVYTQYF.

This chain links TRBV9 with TRBJ1-4, with a possible D match to TRBD1 (5 bases). Germline-derived CDR1 and CDR2 are SGDLS and YYNGEE. The CDR3 runs 19 residues. V was clipped by 4 bases and J by 2 bases, with 24 bases between them. CDR3 amino acids: CASSPQPGSSRGTNEKLFF. CDR3 DNA: TGTGCCAGCAGCCCTCAACCTGGGAGCTCTCGGGGCACTAATGAAAAACTGTTTTTT.

The chain has TRBV4-1 and TRBJ1-5, with 7 bases identical to TRBD1. CDR3 size: 17 residues. The germline gives CDR1 MGHRA, CDR2 YSYEKL. The junction had 6 bases not matched to a gene; V was cut back by 1 base and J by 0 bases. CDR3 in DNA: TGCGCCAGCAGCCAAGCCCCGACAGGGCATAGCAATCAGCCCCAGCATTTT. Translation: CASSQAPTGHSNQPQHF.

This clone has just a few counts. The rearrangement links TRBV5-4 to TRBJ2-1; 10 positions match TRBD2. With V trimmed by 3 bases and J by 4 bases, 10 bases remained unmatched. This CDR3 contains 17 residues. The germline V gene has CDR1 SGHNT and CDR2 YYREEE (reference sequence). The CDR3 reads CASSSSRLAGVYNEQFF. CDR3 DNA: TGTGCCAGCAGCTCCAGCCGTCTAGCGGGAGTTTACAATGAGCAGTTCTTC.